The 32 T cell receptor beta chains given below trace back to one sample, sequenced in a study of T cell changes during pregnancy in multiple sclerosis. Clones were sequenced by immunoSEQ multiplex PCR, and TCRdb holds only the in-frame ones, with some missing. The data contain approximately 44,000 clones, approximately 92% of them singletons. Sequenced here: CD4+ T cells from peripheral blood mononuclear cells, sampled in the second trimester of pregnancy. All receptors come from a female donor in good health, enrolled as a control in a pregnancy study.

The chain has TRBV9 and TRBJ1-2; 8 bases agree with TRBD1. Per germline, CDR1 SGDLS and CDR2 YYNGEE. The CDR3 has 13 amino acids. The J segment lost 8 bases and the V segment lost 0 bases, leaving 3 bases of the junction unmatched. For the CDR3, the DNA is TGTGCCAGCAGCGTAGACAGGGGGTCCGGCTACACCTTC. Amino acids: CASSVDRGSGYTF.

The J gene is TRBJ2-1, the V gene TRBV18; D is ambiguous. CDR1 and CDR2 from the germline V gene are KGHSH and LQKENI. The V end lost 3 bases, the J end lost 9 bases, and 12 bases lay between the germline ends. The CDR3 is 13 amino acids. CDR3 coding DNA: TGTGCCAGCTCACCCCAACCTAGAGGTGAGCAGTTCTTC. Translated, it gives CASSPQPRGEQFF.

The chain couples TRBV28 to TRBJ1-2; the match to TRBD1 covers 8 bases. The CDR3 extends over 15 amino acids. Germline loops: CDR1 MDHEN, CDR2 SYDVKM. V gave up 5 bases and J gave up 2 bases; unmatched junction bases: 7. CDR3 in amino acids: CASSDWTGRNYGYTF. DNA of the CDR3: TGTGCCAGCAGTGACTGGACAGGGCGAAACTATGGCTACACCTTC.

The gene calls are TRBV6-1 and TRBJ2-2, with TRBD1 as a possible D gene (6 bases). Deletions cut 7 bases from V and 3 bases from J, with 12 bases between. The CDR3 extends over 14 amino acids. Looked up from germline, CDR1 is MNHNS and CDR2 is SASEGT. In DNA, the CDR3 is TGTGCCAGCAAAGGGTACAGGGACACCGGGGAGCTGTTTTTT. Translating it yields CASKGYRDTGELFF.

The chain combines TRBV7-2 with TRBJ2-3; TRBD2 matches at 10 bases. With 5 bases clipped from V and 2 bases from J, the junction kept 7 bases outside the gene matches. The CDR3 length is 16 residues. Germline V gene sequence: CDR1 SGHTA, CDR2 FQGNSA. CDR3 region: CASSKQAGGLTDTQYF. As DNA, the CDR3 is TGTGCCAGCAGCAAGCAAGCGGGGGGGCTCACAGATACGCAGTATTTT.

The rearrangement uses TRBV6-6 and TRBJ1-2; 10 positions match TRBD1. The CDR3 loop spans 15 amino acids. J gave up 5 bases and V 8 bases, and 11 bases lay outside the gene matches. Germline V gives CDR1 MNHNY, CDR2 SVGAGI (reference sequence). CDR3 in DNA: TGTGCCAGCCGGGACAGGGGAAGTCTCTCGTATGGCTACACCTTC. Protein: CASRDRGSLSYGYTF.

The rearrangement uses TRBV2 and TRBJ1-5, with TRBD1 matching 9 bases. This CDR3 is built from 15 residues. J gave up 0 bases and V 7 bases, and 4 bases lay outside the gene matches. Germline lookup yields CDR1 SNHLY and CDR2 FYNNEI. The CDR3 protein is CASKGQGNSNQPQHF. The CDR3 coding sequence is TGTGCCAGCAAAGGACAGGGGAATAGCAATCAGCCCCAGCATTTT.

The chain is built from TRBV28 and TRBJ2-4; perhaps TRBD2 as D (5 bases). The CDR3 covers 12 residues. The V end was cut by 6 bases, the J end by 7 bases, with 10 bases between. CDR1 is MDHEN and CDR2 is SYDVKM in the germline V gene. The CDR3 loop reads CASRRVGNIQYF. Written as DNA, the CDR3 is TGTGCCAGCAGGAGGGTAGGGAACATTCAGTACTTC. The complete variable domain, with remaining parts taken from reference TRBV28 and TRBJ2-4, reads DVKVTQSSRYLVKRTGEKVFLECVQDMDHENMFWYRQDPGLGLRLIYFSYDVKMKEKGDIPEGYSVSREKKERFSLILESASTNQTSMYLCASRRVGNIQYFGAGTRLSVL.

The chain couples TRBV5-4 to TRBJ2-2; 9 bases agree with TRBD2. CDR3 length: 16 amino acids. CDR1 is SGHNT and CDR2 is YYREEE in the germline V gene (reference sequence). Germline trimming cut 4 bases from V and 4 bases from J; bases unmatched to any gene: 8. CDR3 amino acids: CASSRNSGGLTGELFF. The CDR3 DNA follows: TGTGCCAGCAGCCGCAATAGCGGGGGCCTCACCGGGGAGCTGTTTTTT.

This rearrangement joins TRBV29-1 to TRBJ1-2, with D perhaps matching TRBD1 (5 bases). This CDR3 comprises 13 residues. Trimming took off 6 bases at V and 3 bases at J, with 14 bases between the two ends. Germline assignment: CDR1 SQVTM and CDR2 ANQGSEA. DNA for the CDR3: TGCAGCGTCGAACGGGGGACTTACTATGGCTACACCTTC. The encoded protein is CSVERGTYYGYTF.

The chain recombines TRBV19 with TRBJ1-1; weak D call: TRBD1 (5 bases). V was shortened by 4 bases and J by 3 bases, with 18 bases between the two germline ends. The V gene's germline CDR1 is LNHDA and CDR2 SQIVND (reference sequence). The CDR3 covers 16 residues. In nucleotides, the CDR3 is TGTGCCAGTAGTAGCCGCTTTCCAGGGTGGGACACTGAAGCTTTCTTT. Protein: CASSSRFPGWDTEAFF. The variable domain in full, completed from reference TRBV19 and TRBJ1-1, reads DGGITQSPKYLFRKEGQNVTLSCEQNLNHDAMYWYRQDPGQGLRLIYYSQIVNDFQKGDIAEGYSVSREKKESFPLTVTSAQKNPTAFYLCASSSRFPGWDTEAFFGQGTRLTVV.

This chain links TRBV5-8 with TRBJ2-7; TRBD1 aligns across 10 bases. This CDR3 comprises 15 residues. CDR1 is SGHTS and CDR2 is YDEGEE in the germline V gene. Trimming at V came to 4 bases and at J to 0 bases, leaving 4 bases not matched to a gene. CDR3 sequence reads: CASSEGQGFSYEQYF. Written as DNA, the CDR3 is TGTGCCAGCAGCGAGGGACAGGGGTTCTCCTACGAGCAGTACTTC.

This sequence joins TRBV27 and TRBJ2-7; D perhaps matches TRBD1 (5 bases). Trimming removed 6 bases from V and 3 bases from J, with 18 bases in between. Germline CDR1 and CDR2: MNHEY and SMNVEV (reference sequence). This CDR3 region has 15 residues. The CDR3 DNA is TGTGCCAGCAGGTTTCAATCATCAGGGTACTACGAGCAGTACTTC. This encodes CASRFQSSGYYEQYF.

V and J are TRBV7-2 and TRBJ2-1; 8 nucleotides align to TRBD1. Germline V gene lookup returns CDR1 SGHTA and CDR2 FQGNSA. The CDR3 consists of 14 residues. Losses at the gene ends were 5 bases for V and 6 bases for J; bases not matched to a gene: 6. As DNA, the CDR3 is TGTGCCAGCAGCCCCCGGACAGGGATCAATGAGCAGTTCTTC. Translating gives CASSPRTGINEQFF. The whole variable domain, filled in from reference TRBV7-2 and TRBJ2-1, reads GAGVSQSPSNKVTEKGKDVELRCDPISGHTALYWYRQSLGQGLEFLIYFQGNSAPDKSGLPSDRFSAERTGGSVSTLTIQRTQQEDSAVYLCASSPRTGINEQFFGPGTRLTVL.

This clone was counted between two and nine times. CDR3 sequence reads: CASSQRGGYEQFF. In DNA form, the CDR3 reads TGTGCCAGCAGCCAGCGGGGGGGCTATGAGCAGTTCTTC. The chain has TRBV7-2 and TRBJ2-1; TRBD2 matches at 10 bases. Germline lookup yields CDR1 SGHTA and CDR2 FQGNSA. With V trimmed by 5 bases and J by 8 bases, 3 bases remained unmatched. The CDR3 runs 13 residues.

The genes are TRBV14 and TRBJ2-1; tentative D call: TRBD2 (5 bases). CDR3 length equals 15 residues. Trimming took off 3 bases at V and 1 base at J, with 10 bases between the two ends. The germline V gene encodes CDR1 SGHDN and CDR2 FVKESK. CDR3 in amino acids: CASSQLAGSYNEQFF. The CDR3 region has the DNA TGTGCCAGCAGCCAGCTAGCCGGATCCTACAATGAGCAGTTCTTC. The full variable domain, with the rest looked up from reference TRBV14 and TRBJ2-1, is EAGVTQFPSHSVIEKGQTVTLRCDPISGHDNLYWYRRVMGKEIKFLLHFVKESKQDESGMPNNRFLAERTGGTYSTLKVQPAELEDSGVYFCASSQLAGSYNEQFFGPGTRLTVL.

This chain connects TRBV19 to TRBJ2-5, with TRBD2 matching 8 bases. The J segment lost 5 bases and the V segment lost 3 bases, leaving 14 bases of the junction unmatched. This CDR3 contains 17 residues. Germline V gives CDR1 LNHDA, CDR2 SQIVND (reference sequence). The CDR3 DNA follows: TGTGCCAGTAGTATTAGTCTTCTTCGGGGGGGGATCGAGACCCAGTACTTC. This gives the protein CASSISLLRGGIETQYF.

This CDR3 is CASSSGTSGRATDTQYF. In DNA, the CDR3 is TGTGCCAGTAGTTCAGGGACTAGCGGGAGGGCCACAGATACGCAGTATTTT. The V and J genes are TRBV19 and TRBJ2-3, with 16 bases fitting TRBD2. V lost 5 bases, J lost 2 bases, and 4 bases stayed unmatched. Germline CDR1 LNHDA, CDR2 SQIVND (reference sequence). This CDR3 spans 17 amino acids.

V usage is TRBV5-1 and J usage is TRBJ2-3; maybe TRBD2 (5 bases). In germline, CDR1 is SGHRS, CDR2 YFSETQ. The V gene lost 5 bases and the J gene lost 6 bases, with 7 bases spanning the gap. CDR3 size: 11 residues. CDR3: CASREEDTQYF. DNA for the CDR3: TGCGCCAGCAGGGAGGAGGATACGCAGTATTTT. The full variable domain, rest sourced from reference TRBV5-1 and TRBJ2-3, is KAGVTQTPRYLIKTRGQQVTLSCSPISGHRSVSWYQQTPGQGLQFLFEYFSETQRNKGNFPGRFSGRQFSNSRSEMNVSTLELGDSALYLCASREEDTQYFGPGTRLTVL.

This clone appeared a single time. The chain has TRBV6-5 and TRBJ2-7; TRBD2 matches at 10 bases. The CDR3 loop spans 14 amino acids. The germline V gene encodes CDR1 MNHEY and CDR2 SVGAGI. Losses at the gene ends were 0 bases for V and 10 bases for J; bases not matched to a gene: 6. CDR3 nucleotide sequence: TGTGCCAGCAGTTACTCGAGAGCGGGAGGGCCTCAGTACTTC. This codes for CASSYSRAGGPQYF.

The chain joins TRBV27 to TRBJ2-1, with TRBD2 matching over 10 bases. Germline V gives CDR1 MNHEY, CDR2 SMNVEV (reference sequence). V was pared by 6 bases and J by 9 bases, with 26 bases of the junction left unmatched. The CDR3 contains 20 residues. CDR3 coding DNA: TGTGCCAGCAGCCCGTCCGGGCAGGGAGGGTTAGCGGGGGGTCGTGGTGAGCAGTTCTTC. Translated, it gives CASSPSGQGGLAGGRGEQFF.

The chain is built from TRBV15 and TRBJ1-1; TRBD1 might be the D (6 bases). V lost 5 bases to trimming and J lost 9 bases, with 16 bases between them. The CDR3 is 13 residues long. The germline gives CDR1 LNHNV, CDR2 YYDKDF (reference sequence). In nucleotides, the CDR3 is TGTGCCACCAGCCCTCAAGTGGACAGCCAAGCTTTCTTT. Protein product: CATSPQVDSQAFF.

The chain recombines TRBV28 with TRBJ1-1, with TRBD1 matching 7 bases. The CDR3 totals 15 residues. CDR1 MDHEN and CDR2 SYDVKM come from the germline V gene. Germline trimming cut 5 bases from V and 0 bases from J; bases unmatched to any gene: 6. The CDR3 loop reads CASSGPGQLNTEAFF. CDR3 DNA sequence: TGTGCCAGCAGTGGACCGGGACAGTTGAACACTGAAGCTTTCTTT.

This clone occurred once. The CDR3 coding sequence is TGTGCCAGCAGCTTCAATCCTAGACTCACCGGGGAGCTGTTTTTT. This encodes CASSFNPRLTGELFF. V and J are TRBV7-2 and TRBJ2-2; D uncertain. The V gene's germline CDR1 is SGHTA and CDR2 FQGNSA. CDR3 length: 15 amino acids. V dropped 3 bases and J dropped 4 bases, with 12 bases sitting between them.

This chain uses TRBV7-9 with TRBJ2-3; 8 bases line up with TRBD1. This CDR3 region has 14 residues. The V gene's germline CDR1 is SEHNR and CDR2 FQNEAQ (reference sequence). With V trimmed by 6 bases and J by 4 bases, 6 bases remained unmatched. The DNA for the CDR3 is TGTGCCAGCAGTCGTGACAGGGGAGCAGATACGCAGTATTTT. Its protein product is CASSRDRGADTQYF.

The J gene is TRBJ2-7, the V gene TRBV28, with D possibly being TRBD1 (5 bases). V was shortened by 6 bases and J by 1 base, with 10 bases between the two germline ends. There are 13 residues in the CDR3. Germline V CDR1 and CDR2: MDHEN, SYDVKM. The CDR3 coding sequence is TGTGCCAGCAGGGGGCCCAATTCCTACGAGCAGTACTTC. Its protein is CASRGPNSYEQYF.

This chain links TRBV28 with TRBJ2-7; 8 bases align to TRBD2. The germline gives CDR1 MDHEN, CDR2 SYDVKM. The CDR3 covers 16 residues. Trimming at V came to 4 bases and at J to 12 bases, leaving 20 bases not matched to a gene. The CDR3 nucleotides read TGTGCCAGCAGTTCTCCCTCGGACGGAGCCGGGACTAGGGTGTACTTC. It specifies CASSSPSDGAGTRVYF. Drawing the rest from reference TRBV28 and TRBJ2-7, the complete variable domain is DVKVTQSSRYLVKRTGEKVFLECVQDMDHENMFWYRQDPGLGLRLIYFSYDVKMKEKGDIPEGYSVSREKKERFSLILESASTNQTSMYLCASSSPSDGAGTRVYFGPGTRLTVT.

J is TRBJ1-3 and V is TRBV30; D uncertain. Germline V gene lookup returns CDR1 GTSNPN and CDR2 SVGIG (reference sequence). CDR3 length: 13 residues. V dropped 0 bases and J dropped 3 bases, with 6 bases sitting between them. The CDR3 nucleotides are TGTGCCTGGAGTGTACTCCTTGGAAACACCATATATTTT. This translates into CAWSVLLGNTIYF.

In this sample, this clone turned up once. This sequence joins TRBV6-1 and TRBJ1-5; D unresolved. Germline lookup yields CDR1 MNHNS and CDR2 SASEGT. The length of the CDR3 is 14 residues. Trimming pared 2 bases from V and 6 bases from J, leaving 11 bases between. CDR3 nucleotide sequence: TGTGCCAGCAGTGAAAGGGTGGGAGGTCAGCCCCAGCATTTT. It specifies CASSERVGGQPQHF.

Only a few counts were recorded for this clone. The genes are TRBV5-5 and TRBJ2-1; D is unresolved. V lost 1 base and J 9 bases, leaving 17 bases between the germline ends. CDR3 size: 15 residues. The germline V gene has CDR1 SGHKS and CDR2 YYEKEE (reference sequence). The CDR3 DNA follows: TGTGCCAGCAGCTTGTATATCCAGGAAGCCGGTGAGCAGTTCTTC. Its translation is CASSLYIQEAGEQFF.

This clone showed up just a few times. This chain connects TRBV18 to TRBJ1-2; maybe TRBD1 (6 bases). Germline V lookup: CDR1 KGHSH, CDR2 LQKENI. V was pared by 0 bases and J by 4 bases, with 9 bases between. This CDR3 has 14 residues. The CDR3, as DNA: TGTGCCAGCTCACCACCTCCGGACAGCTATGGCTACACCTTC. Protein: CASSPPPDSYGYTF.

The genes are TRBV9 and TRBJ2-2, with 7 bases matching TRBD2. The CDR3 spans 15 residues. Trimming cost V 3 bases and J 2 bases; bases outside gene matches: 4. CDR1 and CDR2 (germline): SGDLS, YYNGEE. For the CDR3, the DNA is TGTGCCAGCAGCGCGGGACTAAAAAACACCGGGGAGCTGTTTTTT. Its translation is CASSAGLKNTGELFF. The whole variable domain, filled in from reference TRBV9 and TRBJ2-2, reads DSGVTQTPKHLITATGQRVTLRCSPRSGDLSVYWYQQSLDQGLQFLIQYYNGEERAKGNILERFSAQQFPDLHSELNLSSLELGDSALYFCASSAGLKNTGELFFGEGSRLTVL.